This TCR beta chain came from a study of blood T cells in healthy people across ages. Broader study findings: Greater diversity and more naive CD4+ cells were seen in long-lived donors than in aged donors.

Primers used in a second PCR of about 6 to 11 cycles were a sample-barcoded 5' primer and a J-beta primer mix. Tagging of each cDNA molecule was performed by a template-switch adaptor with 12 random nucleotides. Using its own MiXCR run on the 5' RACE reads, TCRdb lists one record per CDR3 protein. This sample has about 600,000 distinct CDR3 sequences, with 47% found just once. Regarding this clonotype: The antigen remains unidentified.

The donors, all healthy, were Caucasians living in Russia, aged roughly 6 to 100. Unmatched junction bases numbered 9, after V lost 4 bases and J lost 3 bases. This CDR3 comprises 17 residues. Per germline, CDR1 SGHTA and CDR2 FQGNSA. Sequenced: blood. The rearrangement links TRBV7-2 to TRBJ2-1; 10 bases are shared with TRBD2. The sequence came from an elderly man in good health. The CDR3 sequence is CASSSQLLAGSYNEQFF. Here the CDR3 DNA reads TGTGCCAGCAGCTCACAATTACTAGCGGGGAGCTACAATGAGCAGTTCTTC.